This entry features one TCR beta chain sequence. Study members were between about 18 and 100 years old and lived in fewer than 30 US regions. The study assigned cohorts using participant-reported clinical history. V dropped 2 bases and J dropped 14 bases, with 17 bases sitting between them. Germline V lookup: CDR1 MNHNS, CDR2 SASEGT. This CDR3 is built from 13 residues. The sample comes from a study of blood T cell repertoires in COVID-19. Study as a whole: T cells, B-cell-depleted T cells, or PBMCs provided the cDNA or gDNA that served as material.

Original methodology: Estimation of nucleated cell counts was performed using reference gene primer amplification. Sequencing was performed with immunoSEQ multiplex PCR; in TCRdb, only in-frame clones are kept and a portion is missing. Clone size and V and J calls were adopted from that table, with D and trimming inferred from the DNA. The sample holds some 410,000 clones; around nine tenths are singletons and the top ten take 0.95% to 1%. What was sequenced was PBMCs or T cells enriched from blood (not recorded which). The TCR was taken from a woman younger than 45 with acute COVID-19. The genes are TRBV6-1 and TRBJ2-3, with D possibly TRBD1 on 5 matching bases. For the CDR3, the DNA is TGTGCCAGCAGTGAAAGACGACAGCATCCGAGGTATTTT. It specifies CASSERRQHPRYF.